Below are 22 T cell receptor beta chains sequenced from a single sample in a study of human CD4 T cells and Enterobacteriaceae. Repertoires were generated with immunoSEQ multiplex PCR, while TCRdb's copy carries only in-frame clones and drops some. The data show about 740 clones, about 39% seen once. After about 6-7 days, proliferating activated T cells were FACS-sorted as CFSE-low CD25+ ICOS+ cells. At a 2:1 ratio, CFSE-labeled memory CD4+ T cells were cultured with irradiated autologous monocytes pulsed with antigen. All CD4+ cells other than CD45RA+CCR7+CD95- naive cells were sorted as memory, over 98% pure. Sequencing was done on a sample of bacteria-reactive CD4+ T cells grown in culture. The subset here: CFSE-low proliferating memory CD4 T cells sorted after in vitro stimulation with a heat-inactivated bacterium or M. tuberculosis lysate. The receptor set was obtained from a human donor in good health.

The CDR3 sequence: CASSLGGQNTGELFF. The CDR3 DNA reads TGTGCCAGCAGCTTGGGCGGTCAGAACACCGGGGAGCTGTTTTTT. This rearrangement joins TRBV4-2 to TRBJ2-2, with unresolved D. Germline V gene sequence: CDR1 LGHNA, CDR2 YNFKEQ. The CDR3 consists of 15 residues. Trimming left V 5 bases short and J 1 base short, with 11 bases between.

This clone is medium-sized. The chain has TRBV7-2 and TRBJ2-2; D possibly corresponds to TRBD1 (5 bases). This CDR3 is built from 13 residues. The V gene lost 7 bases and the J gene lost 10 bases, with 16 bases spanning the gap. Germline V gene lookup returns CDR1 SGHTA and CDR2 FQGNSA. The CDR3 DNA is TGTGCCAGCAACATTATAGGACATGCGGAGCTGTTTTTT. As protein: CASNIIGHAELFF. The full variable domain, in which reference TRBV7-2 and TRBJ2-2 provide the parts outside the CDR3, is GAGVSQSPSNKVTEKGKDVELRCDPISGHTALYWYRQSLGQGLEFLIYFQGNSAPDKSGLPSDRFSAERTGGSVSTLTIQRTQQEDSAVYLCASNIIGHAELFFGEGSRLTVL.

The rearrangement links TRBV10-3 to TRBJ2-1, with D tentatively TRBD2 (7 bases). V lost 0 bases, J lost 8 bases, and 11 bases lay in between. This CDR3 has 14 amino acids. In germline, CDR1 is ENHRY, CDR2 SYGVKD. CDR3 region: CAISESVGGHEQFF. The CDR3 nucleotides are TGTGCCATCAGTGAGTCTGTGGGGGGGCATGAGCAGTTCTTC.

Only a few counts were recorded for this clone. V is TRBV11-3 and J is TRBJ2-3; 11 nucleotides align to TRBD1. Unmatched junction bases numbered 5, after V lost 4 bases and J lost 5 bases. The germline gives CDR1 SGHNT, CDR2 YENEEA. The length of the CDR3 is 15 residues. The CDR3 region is CASSYGQGAGDTQYF. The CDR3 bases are TGTGCCAGCAGCTACGGACAGGGGGCTGGAGATACGCAGTATTTT.

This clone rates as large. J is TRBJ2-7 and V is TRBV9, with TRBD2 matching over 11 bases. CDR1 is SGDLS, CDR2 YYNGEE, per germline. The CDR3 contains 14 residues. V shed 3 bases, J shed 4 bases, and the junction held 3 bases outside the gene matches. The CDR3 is CASSAGLAGYEQYF. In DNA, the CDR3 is TGTGCCAGCAGCGCCGGACTAGCGGGTTACGAGCAGTACTTC.

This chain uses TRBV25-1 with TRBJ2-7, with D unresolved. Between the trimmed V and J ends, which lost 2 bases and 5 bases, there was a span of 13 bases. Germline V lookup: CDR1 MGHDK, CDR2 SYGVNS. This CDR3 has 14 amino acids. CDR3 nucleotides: TGTGCCAGCAGTGAAGGGCAGGTAGCCCACGAGCAGTACTTC. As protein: CASSEGQVAHEQYF.

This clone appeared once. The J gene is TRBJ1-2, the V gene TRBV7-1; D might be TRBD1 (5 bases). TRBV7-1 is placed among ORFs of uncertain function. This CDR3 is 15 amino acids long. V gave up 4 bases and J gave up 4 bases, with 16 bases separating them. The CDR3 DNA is TGTGCCAGCAGCTTAGGGACCGAGGTGAGCTATGGCTACACCTTC. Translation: CASSLGTEVSYGYTF.

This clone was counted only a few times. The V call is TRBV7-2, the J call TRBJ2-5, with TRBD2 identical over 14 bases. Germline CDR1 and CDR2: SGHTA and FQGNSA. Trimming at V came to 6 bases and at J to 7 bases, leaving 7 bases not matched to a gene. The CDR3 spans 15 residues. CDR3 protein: CASSPTGTSGRTQYF. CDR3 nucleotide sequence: TGTGCCAGCAGTCCTACCGGGACTAGCGGGAGGACCCAGTACTTC.

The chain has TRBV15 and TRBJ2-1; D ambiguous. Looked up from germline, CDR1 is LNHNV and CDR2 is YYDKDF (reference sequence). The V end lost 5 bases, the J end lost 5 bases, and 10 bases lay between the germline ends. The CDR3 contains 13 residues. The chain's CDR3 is CATSDLTHNEQFF. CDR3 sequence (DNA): TGTGCCACCAGCGACCTCACACACAATGAGCAGTTCTTC.

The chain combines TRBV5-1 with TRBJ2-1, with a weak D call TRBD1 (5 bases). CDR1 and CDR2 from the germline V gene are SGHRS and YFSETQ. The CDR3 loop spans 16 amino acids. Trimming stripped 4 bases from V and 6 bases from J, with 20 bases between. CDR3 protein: CASSPTLVGVGNEQFF. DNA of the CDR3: TGCGCCAGCAGCCCCACCCTTGTAGGGGTAGGCAATGAGCAGTTCTTC.

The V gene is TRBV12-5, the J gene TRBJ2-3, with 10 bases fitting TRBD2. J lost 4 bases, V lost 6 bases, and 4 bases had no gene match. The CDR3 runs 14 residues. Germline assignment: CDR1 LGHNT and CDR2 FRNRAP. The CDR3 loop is CASGIGLAADTQYF. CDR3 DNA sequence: TGTGCTAGTGGGATTGGACTAGCGGCAGATACGCAGTATTTT.

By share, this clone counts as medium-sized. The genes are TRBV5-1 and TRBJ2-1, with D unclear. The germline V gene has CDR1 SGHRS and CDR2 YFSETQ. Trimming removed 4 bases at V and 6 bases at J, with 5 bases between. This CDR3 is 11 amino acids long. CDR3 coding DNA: TGCGCCAGCAGCAATGCCAATGAGCAGTTCTTC. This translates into CASSNANEQFF.

CDR3 nucleotide sequence: TGTGCCAGCAGCCTGGGACTAGCGGGGGAGACCCAGTACTTC. Amino acids: CASSLGLAGETQYF. V gene TRBV11-2 combines with J gene TRBJ2-5; 13 bases align to TRBD2. The V gene end was trimmed by 5 bases and the J gene end by 5 bases; junction bases not matched to a gene: 2. The CDR3 consists of 14 residues. The germline V gene has CDR1 SGHAT and CDR2 FQNNGV.

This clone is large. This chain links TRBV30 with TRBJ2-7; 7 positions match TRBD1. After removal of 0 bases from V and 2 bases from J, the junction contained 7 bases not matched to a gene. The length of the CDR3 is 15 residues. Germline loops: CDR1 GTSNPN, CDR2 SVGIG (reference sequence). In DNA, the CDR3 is TGTGCCTGGAGTGTATCCGACAGGGTTACCTACGAGCAGTACTTC. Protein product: CAWSVSDRVTYEQYF.

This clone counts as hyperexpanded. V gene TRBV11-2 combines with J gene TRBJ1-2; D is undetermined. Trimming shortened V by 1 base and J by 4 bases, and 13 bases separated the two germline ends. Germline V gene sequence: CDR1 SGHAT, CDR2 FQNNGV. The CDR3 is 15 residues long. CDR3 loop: CASSLGTEVSYGYTF. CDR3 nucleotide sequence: TGTGCCAGCAGCTTAGGGACCGAGGTGAGCTATGGCTACACCTTC.

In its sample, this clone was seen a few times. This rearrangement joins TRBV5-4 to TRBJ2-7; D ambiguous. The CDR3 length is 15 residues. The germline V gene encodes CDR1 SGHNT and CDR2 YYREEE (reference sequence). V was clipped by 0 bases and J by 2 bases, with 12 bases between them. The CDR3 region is CASSLGTEITYEQYF. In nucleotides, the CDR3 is TGTGCCAGCAGCTTGGGGACCGAGATTACCTACGAGCAGTACTTC.

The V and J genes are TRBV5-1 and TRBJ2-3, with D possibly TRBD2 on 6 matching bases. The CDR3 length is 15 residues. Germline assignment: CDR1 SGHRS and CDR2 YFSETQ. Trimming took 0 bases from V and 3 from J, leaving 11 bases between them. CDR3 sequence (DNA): TGCGCCAGCAGCTTGGTCGGAGGGAATACAGATACGCAGTATTTT. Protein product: CASSLVGGNTDTQYF.

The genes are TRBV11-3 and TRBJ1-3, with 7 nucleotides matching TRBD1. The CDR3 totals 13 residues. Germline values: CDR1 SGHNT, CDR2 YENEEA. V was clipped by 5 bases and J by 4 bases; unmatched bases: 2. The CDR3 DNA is TGTGCCAGCAGCACAGGGGCCGGAAACACCATATATTTT. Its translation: CASSTGAGNTIYF.

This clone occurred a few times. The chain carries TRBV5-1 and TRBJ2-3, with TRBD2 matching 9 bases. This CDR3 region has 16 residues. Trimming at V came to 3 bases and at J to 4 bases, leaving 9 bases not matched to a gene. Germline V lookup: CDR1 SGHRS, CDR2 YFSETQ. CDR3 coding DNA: TGCGCCAGCAGCTCCCGGGGCGGGGGGGCCTCAGATACGCAGTATTTT. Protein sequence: CASSSRGGGASDTQYF.

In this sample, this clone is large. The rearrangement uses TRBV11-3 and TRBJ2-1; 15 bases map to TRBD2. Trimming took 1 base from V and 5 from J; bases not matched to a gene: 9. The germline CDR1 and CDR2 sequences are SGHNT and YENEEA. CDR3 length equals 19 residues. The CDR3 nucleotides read TGTGCCAGCAGCTTAGTTGGGACTAGCGGGGGGTCAAATAACAATGAGCAGTTCTTC. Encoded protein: CASSLVGTSGGSNNNEQFF.

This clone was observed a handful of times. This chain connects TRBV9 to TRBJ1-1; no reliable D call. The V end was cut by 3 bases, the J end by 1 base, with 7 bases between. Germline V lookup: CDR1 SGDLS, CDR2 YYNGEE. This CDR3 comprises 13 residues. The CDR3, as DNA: TGTGCCAGCAGCGCCCTAAAGAACACTGAAGCTTTCTTT. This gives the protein CASSALKNTEAFF.

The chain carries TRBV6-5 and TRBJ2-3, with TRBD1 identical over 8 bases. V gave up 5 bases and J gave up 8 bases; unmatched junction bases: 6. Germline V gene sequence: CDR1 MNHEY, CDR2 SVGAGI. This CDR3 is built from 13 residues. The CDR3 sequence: CASSRPQGATQYF. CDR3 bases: TGTGCCAGCAGTAGACCTCAGGGGGCTACGCAGTATTTT.